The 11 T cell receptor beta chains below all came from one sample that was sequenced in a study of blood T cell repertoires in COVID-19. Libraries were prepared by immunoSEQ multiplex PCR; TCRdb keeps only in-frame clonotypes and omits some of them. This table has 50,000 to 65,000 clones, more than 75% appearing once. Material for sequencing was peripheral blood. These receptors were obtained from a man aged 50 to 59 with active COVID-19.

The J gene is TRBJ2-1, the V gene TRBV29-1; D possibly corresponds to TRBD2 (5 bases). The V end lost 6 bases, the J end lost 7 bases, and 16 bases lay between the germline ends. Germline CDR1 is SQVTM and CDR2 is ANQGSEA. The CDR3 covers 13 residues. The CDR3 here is CSVGSYSVNEQFF. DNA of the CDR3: TGCAGCGTGGGCTCTTATAGCGTAAATGAGCAGTTCTTC.

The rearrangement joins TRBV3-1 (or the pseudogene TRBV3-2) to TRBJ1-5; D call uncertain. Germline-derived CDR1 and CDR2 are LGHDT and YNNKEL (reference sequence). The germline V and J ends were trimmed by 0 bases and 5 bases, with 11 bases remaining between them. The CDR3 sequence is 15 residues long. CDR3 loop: CASSQDRGRDQPQHF. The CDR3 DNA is TGTGCCAGCAGCCAAGATCGGGGAAGGGATCAGCCCCAGCATTTT.

DNA of the CDR3: TGTGCCAGCAGCCAATCGACTAGCGGATCTATGAGGAATGAGCAGTTCTTC. This sequence encodes CASSQSTSGSMRNEQFF. The chain joins TRBV16 to TRBJ2-1, with 9 bases identical to TRBD2. Germline V CDR1 and CDR2: KGHSY, FQNENV. J was trimmed by 7 bases and V by 0 bases; bases with no gene match: 10. The CDR3 has 17 residues.

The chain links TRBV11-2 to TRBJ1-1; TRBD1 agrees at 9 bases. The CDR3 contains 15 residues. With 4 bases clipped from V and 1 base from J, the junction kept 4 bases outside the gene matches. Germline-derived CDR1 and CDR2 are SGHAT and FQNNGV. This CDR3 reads CASSSQQGANTEAFF. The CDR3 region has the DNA TGTGCCAGCAGCTCCCAACAGGGGGCGAACACTGAAGCTTTCTTT.

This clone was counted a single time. The CDR3 spells CASSFRENYDGYTF. DNA for the CDR3: TGTGCCAGCAGCTTTAGGGAGAACTATGATGGCTACACCTTC. This rearrangement joins TRBV5-6 to TRBJ1-2; D is unresolved. Trimming took 2 bases from V and 6 from J, leaving 14 bases between them. Germline V gene data show CDR1 as SGHDT and CDR2 as YYEEEE. This CDR3 region has 14 residues. The variable domain in full, completed from reference TRBV5-6 and TRBJ1-2, reads DAGVTQSPTHLIKTRGQQVTLRCSPKSGHDTVSWYQQALGQGPQFIFQYYEEEERQRGNFPDRFSGHQFPNYSSELNVNALLLGDSALYLCASSFRENYDGYTFGSGTRLTVV.

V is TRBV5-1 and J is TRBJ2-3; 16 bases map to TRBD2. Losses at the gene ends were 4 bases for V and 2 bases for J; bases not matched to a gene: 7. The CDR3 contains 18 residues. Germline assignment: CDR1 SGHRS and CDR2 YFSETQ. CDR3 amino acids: CASSPGLAGGPNTDTQYF. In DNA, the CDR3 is TGCGCCAGCAGCCCGGGACTAGCGGGAGGGCCTAACACAGATACGCAGTATTTT. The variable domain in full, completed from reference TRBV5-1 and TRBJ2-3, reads KAGVTQTPRYLIKTRGQQVTLSCSPISGHRSVSWYQQTPGQGLQFLFEYFSETQRNKGNFPGRFSGRQFSNSRSEMNVSTLELGDSALYLCASSPGLAGGPNTDTQYFGPGTRLTVL.

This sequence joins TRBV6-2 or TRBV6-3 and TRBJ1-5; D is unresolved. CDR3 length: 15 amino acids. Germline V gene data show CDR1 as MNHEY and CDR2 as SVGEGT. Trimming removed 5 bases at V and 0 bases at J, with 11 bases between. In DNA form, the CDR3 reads TGTGCCAGCAGTCCGACGGGGAATAGCAATCAGCCCCAGCATTTT. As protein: CASSPTGNSNQPQHF.

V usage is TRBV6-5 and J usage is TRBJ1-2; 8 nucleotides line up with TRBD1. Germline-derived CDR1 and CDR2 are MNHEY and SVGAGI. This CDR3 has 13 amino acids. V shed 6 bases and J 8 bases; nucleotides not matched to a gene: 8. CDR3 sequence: CASRKGQGYGYTF. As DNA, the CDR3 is TGTGCCAGCAGAAAAGGACAGGGCTACGGCTACACCTTC.

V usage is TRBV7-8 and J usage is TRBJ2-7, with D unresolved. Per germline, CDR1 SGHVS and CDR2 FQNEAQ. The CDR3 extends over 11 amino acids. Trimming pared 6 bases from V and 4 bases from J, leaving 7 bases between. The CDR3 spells CASRSYYEQYF. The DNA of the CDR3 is TGTGCCAGCAGATCTTATTACGAGCAGTACTTC. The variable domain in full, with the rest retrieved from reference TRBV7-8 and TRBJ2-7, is GAGVSQSPRYKVAKRGQDVALRCDPISGHVSLFWYQQALGQGPEFLTYFQNEAQLDKSGLPSDRFFAERPEGSVSTLKIQRTQQEDSAVYLCASRSYYEQYFGPGTRLTVT.

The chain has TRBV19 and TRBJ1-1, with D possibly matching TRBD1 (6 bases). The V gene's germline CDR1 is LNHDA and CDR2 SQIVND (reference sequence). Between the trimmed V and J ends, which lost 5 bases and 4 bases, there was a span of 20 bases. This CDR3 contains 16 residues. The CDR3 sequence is CASSVPLGPRGTEAFF. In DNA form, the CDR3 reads TGTGCCAGTAGTGTTCCGCTGGGACCCAGGGGCACTGAAGCTTTCTTT.

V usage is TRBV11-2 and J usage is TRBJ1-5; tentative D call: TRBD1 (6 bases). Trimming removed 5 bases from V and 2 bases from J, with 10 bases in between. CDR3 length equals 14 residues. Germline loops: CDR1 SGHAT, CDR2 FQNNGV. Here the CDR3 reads CASSSRGRNQPQHF. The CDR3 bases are TGTGCCAGCAGCAGCAGGGGTCGCAATCAGCCCCAGCATTTT.